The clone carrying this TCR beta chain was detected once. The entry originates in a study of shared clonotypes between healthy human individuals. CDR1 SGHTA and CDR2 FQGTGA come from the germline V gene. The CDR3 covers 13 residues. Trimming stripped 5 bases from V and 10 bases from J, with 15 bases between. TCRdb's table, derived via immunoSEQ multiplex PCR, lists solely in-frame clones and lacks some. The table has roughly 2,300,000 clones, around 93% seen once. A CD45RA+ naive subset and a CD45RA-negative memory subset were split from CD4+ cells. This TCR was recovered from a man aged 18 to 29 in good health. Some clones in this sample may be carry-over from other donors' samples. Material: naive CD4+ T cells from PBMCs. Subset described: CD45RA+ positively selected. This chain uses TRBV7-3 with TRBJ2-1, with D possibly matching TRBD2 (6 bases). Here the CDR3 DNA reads TGTGCCAGCAGCCCGGCTAGCGCCGGGGAGCAGTTCTTC. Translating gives CASSPASAGEQFF. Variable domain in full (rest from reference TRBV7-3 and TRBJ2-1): GAGVSQTPSNKVTEKGKYVELRCDPISGHTALYWYRQSLGQGPEFLIYFQGTGAADDSGLPNDRFFAVRPEGSVSTLKIQRTERGDSAVYLCASSPASAGEQFFGPGTRLTVL.